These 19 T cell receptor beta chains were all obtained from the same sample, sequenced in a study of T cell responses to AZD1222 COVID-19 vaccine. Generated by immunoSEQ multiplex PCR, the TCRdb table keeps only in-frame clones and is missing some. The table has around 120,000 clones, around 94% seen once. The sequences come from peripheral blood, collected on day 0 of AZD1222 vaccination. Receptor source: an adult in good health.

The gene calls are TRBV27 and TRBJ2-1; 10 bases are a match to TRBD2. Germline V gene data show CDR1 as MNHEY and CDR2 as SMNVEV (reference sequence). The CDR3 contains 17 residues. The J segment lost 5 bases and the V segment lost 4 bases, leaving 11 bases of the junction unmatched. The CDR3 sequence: CASSSPWDSGGHNEQFF. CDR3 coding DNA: TGTGCCAGCAGTTCCCCCTGGGATAGCGGGGGGCACAATGAGCAGTTCTTC.

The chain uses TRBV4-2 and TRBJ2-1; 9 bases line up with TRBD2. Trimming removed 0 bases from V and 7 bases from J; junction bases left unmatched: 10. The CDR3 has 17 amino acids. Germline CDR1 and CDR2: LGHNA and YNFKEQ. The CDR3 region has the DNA TGTGCCAGCAGCCAAGAGAAGAGTCTAGCGGGAAAGAATGAGCAGTTCTTC. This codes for CASSQEKSLAGKNEQFF.

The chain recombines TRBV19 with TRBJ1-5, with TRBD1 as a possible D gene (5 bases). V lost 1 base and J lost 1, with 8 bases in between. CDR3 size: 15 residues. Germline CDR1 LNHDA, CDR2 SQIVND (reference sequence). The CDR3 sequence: CASSIGTRSNQPQHF. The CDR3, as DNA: TGTGCCAGTAGTATAGGGACAAGAAGCAATCAGCCCCAGCATTTT.

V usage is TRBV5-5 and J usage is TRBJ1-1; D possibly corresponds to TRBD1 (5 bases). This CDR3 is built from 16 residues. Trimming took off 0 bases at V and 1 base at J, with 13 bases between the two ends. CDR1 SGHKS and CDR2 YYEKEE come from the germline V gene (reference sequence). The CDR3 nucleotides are TGTGCCAGCAGCTTGGGGGCAGGGAGGACGAACACTGAAGCTTTCTTT. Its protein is CASSLGAGRTNTEAFF. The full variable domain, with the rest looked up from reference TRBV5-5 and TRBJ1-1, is DAGVTQSPTHLIKTRGQQVTLRCSPISGHKSVSWYQQVLGQGPQFIFQYYEKEERGRGNFPDRFSARQFPNYSSELNVNALLLGDSALYLCASSLGAGRTNTEAFFGQGTRLTVV.

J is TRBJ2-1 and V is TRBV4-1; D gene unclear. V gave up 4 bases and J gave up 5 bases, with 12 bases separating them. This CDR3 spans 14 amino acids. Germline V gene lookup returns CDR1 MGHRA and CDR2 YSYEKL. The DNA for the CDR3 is TGCGCCAGCAGCCTCCACTCCATGGACAATGAGCAGTTCTTC. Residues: CASSLHSMDNEQFF.

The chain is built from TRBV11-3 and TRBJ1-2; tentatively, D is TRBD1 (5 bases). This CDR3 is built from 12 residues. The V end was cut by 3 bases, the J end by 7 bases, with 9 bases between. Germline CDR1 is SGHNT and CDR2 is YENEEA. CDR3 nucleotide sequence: TGTGCCAGCAGCTTTAGGGGCGGTGGCTACACCTTC. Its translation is CASSFRGGGYTF.

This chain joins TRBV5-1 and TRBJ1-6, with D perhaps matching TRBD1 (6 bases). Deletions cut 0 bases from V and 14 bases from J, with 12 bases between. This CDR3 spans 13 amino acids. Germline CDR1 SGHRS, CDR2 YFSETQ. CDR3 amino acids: CASSLDGDMALHF. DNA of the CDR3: TGCGCCAGCAGCTTGGATGGGGACATGGCCCTCCACTTT.

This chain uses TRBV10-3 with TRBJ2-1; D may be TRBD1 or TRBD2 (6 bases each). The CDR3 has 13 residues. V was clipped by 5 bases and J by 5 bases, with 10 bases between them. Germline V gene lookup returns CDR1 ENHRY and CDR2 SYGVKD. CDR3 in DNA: TGTGCCATCAGTTCGAGGGGGGACAATGAGCAGTTCTTC. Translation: CAISSRGDNEQFF.

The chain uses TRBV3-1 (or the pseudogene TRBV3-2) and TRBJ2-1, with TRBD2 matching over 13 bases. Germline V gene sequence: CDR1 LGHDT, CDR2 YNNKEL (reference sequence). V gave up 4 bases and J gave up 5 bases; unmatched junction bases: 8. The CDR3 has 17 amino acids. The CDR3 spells CASSRSAGTSGNNEQFF. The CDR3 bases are TGTGCCAGCAGCCGCTCCGCCGGGACTAGCGGGAACAATGAGCAGTTCTTC.

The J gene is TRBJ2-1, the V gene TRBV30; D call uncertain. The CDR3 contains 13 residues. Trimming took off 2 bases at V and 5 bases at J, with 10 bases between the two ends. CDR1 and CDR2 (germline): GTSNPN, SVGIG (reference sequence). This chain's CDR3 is CAWSIIQNNEQFF. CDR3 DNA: TGTGCCTGGAGTATCATACAGAACAATGAGCAGTTCTTC.

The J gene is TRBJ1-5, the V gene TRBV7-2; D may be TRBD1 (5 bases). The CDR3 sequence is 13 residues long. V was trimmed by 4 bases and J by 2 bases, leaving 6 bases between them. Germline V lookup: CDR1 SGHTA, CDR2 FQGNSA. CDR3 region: CASSSRGNQPQHF. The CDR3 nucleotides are TGTGCCAGCAGCTCCAGGGGCAATCAGCCCCAGCATTTT.

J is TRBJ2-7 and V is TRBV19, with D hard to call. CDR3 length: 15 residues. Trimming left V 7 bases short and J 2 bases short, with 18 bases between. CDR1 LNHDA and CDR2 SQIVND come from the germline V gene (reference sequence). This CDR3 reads CASTTRWGSTYEQYF. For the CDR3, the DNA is TGTGCCAGTACCACCCGCTGGGGAAGCACCTACGAGCAGTACTTC.

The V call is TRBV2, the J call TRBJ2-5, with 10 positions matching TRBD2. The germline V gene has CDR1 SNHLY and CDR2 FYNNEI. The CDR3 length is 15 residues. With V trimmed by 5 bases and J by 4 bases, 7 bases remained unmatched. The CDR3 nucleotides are TGTGCCAGCAGTTCTCCACTAGCGGGGCTAGAGACCCAGTACTTC. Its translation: CASSSPLAGLETQYF. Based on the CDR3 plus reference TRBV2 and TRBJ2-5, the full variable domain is EPEVTQTPSHQVTQMGQEVILRCVPISNHLYFYWYRQILGQKVEFLVSFYNNEISEKSEIFDDQFSVERPDGSNFTLKIRSTKLEDSAMYFCASSSPLAGLETQYFGPGTRLLVL.

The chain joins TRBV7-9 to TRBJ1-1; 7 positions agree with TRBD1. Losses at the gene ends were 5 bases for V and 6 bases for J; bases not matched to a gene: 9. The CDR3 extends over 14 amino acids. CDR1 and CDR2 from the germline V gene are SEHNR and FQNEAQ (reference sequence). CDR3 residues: CASSPIDRGPEAFF. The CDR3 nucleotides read TGTGCCAGCAGCCCGATAGATAGGGGGCCTGAAGCTTTCTTT.

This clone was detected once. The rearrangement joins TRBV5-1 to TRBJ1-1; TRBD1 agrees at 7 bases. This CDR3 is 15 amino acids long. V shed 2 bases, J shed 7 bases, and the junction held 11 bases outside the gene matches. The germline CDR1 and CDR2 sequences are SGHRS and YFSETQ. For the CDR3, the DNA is TGCGCCAGCAGCTTTACCCCTCAGGGGGTTAATGAAGCTTTCTTT. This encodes CASSFTPQGVNEAFF. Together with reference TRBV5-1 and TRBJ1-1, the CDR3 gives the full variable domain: KAGVTQTPRYLIKTRGQQVTLSCSPISGHRSVSWYQQTPGQGLQFLFEYFSETQRNKGNFPGRFSGRQFSNSRSEMNVSTLELGDSALYLCASSFTPQGVNEAFFGQGTRLTVV.

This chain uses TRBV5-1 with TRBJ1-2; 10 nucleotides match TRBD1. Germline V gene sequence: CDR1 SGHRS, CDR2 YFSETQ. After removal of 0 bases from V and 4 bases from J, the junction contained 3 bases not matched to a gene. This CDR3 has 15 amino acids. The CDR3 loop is CASSLDGTGVYGYTF. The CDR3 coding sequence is TGCGCCAGCAGCTTGGACGGGACAGGGGTCTATGGCTACACCTTC.

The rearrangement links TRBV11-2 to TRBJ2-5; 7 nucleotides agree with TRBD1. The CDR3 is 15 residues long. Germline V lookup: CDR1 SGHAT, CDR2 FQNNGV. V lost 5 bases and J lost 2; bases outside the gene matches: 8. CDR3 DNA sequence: TGTGCCAGCAGCCTGGGGACAGCGTTTCAAGAGACCCAGTACTTC. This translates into CASSLGTAFQETQYF.

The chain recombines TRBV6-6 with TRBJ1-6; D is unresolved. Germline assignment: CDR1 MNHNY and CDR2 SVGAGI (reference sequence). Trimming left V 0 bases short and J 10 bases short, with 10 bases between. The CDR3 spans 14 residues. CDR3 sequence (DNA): TGTGCCAGCAGTTACTCGGCAGCCCAATCACCCCTCCACTTT. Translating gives CASSYSAAQSPLHF.

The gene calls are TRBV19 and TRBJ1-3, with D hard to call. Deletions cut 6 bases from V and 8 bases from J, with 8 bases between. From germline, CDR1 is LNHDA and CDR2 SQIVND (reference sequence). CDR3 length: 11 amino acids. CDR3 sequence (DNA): TGTGCCAGTAGAAGCGGATACACCATATATTTT. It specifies CASRSGYTIYF.